This TCR beta chain emerged from a study of Ad26.COV2.S vaccination and SARS-CoV-2 variants. About the research overall: Ad26.COV2.S, an intramuscular injection, was given once or twice 56 days apart.

This clone was observed a single time. The antigen is undetermined. Documented treatment: 15 to 20 received Ad26.COV2.S at low or high dose, single or two shots; roughly five received placebo; per-sample allocation not given. Collection of the samples took place on day 63 after the first injection of vaccine or placebo. Wuhan-strain SARS-CoV-2 spike was expressed by the Ad26 vector that made up the vaccine. Study-wide points: It was found that vaccine and placebo recipients had similar non-spike TCR breadth. Recipients given vaccine exceeded placebo recipients in spike-specific TCR breadth.

Trimming pared 3 bases from V and 5 bases from J, leaving 20 bases between. Germline V gene data show CDR1 as LNHDA and CDR2 as SQIVND (reference sequence). This CDR3 comprises 16 residues. The method was immunoSEQ multiplex PCR; TCRdb's version includes in-frame clones alone and lacks a portion of them. The repertoire holds fewer than 600,000 clones, 89% seen once, with around 1.8% in the top ten. This sequence was found in a person aged 18-60 years who received the Ad26.COV2.S COVID-19 vaccine or a placebo. The gene calls are TRBV19 and TRBJ2-7, with D perhaps assigned TRBD1 or TRBD2 (6 bases each). The sample consisted of peripheral blood, taken in a trial of Ad26.COV2.S vaccine versus placebo. The CDR3 loop is CASSISPGAVGNEQYF. The CDR3, as DNA: TGTGCCAGTAGTATCTCCCCGGGGGCTGTGGGGAACGAGCAGTACTTC.